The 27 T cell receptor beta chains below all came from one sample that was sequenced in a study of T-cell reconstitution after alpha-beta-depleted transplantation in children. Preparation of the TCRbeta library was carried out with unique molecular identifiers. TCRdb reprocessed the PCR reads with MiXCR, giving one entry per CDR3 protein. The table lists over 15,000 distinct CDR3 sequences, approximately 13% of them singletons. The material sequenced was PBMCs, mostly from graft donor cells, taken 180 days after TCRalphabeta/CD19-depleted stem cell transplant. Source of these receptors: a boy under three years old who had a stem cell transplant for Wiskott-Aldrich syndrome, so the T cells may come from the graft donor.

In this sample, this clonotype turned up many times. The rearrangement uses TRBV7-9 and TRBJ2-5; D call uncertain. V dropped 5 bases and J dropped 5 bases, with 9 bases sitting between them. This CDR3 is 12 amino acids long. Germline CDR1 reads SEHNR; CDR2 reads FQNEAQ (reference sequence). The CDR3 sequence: CASSHPWETQYF. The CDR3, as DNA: TGTGCCAGCAGCCACCCGTGGGAGACCCAGTACTTC.

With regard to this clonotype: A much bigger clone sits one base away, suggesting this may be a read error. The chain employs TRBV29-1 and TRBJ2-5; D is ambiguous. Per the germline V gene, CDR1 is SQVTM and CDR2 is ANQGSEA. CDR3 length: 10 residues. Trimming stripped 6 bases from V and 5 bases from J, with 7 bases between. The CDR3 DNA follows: TGCAGCGTGGCGATCGAGACCCAGTACTTC. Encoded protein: CSVAIETQYF.

The CDR3 spells CAWTGTQGPLHF. The DNA of the CDR3 is TGTGCCTGGACCGGGACTCAGGGACCCCTCCACTTT. This chain connects TRBV30 to TRBJ1-6, with D tentatively TRBD1 (5 bases). V shed 4 bases and J shed 12 bases, with 13 bases lying between them. CDR1 GTSNPN and CDR2 SVGIG come from the germline V gene (reference sequence). The CDR3 length is 12 residues.

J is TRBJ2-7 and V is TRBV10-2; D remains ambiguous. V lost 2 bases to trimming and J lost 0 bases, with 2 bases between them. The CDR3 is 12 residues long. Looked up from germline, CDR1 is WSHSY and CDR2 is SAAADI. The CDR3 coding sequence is TGCGCCAGCAGTGAGGCCTCCTACGAGCAGTACTTC. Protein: CASSEASYEQYF.

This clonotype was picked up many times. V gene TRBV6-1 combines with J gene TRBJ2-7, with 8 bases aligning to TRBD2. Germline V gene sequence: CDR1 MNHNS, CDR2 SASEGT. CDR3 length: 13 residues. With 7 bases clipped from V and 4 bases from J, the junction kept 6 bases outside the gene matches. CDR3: CASKFSGRYEQYF. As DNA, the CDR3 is TGTGCCAGCAAATTCAGCGGGAGATACGAGCAGTACTTC.

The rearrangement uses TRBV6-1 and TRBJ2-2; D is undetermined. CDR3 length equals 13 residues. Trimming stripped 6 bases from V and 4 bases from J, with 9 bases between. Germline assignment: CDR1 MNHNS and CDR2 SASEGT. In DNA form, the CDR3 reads TGTGCCAGCAGGGCCGTTCGCACCGGGGAGCTGTTTTTT. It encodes CASRAVRTGELFF.

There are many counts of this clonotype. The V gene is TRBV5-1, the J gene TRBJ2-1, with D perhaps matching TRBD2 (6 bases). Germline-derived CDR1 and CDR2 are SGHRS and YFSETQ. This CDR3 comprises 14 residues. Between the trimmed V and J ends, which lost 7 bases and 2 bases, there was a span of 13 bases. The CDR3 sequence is CASSDSGAYNEQFF. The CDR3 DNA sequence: TGCGCCAGCTCTGATTCGGGGGCCTACAATGAGCAGTTCTTC. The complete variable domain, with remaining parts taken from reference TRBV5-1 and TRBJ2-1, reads KAGVTQTPRYLIKTRGQQVTLSCSPISGHRSVSWYQQTPGQGLQFLFEYFSETQRNKGNFPGRFSGRQFSNSRSEMNVSTLELGDSALYLCASSDSGAYNEQFFGPGTRLTVL.

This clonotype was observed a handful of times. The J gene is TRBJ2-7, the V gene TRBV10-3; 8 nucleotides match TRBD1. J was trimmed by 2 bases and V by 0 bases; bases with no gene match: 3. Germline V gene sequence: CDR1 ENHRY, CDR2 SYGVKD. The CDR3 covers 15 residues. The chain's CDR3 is CAISESSGGAYEQYF. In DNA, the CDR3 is TGTGCCATCAGTGAGTCGTCAGGGGGCGCCTACGAGCAGTACTTC.

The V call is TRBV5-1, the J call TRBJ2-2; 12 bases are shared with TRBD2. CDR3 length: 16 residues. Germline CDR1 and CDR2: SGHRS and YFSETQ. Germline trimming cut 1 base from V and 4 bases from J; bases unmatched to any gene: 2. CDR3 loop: CASSLKGLAGTGELFF. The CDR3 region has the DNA TGCGCCAGCAGCTTGAAGGGACTAGCGGGCACCGGGGAGCTGTTTTTT.

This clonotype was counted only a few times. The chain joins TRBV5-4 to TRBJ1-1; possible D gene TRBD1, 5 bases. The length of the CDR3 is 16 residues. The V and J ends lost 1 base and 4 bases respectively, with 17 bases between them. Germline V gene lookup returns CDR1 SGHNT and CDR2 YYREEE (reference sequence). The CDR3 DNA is TGTGCCAGCAGCTTGCAGGGTATCCCGGCTTCCACTGAAGCTTTCTTT. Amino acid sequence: CASSLQGIPASTEAFF.

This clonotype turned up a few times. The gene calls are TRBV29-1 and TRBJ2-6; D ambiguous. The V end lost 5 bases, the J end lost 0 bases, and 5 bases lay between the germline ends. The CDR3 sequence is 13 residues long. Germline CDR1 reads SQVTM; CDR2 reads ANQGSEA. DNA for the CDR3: TGCAGCGTTAGGGTCTCTGGGGCCAACGTCCTGACTTTC. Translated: CSVRVSGANVLTF.

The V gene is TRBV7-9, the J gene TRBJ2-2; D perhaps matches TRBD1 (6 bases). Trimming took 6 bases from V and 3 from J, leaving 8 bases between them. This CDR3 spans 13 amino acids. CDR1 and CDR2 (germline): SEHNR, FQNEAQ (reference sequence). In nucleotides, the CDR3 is TGTGCCAGCAGGAAGGGGGACACCGGGGAGCTGTTTTTT. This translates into CASRKGDTGELFF.

CDR3 loop: CASTVLAGANTGELFF. In nucleotides, the CDR3 is TGTGCCAGCACCGTTCTGGCGGGGGCGAACACCGGGGAGCTGTTTTTT. The chain uses TRBV6-1 and TRBJ2-2; TRBD2 matches 7 bases. The CDR3 consists of 16 residues. The germline V gene encodes CDR1 MNHNS and CDR2 SASEGT. Germline trimming cut 7 bases from V and 0 bases from J; bases unmatched to any gene: 8.

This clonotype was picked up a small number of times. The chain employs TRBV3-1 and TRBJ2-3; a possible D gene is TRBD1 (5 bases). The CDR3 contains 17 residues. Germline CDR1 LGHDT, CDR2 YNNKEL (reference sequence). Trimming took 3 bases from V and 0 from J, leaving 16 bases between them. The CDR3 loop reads CASSQEPTVPSTDTQYF. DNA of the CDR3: TGTGCCAGCAGCCAGGAACCGACAGTCCCTAGCACAGATACGCAGTATTTT.

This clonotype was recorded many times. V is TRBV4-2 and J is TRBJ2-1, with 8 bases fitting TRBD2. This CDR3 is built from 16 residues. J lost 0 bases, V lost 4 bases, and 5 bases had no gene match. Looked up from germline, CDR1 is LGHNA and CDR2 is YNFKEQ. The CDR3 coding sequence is TGTGCCAGCAGCCTCATAGCGGGGAGCTCCTACAATGAGCAGTTCTTC. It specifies CASSLIAGSSYNEQFF.

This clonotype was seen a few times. Written as DNA, the CDR3 is TGTGCCATCAGTGACCCTAACGTGGGATTGGATGAGCAGTTCTTC. It yields the protein CAISDPNVGLDEQFF. The chain recombines TRBV10-3 with TRBJ2-1; D is uncertain. Germline CDR1 reads ENHRY; CDR2 reads SYGVKD. V lost 3 bases, J lost 8 bases, and 17 bases lay in between. This CDR3 is built from 15 residues.

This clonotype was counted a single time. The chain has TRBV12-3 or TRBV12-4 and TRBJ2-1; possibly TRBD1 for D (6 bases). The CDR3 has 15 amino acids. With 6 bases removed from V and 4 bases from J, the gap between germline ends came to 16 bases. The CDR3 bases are TGTGCCAGCAGCCCCACGCCCGGGACATACAATGAGCAGTTCTTC. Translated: CASSPTPGTYNEQFF.

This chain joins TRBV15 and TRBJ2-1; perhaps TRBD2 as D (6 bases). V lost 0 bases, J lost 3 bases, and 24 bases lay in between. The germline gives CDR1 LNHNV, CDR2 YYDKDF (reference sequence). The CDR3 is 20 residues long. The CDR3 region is CATSRDFLRERDRIYNEQFF. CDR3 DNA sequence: TGTGCCACCAGCAGAGATTTTCTACGGGAGAGGGACCGAATCTACAATGAGCAGTTCTTC.

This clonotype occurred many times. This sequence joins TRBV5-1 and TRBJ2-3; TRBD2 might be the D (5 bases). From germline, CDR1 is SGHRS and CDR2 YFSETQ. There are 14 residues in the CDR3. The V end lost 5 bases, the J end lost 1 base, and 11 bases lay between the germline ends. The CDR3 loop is CASRFWRGTDTQYF. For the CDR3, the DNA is TGCGCCAGCAGATTCTGGCGGGGCACAGATACGCAGTATTTT.

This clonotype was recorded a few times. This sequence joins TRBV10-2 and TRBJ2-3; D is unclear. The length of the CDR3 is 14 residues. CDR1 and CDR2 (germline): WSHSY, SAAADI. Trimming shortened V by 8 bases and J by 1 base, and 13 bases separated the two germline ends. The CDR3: CASATRDRTDTQYF. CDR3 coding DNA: TGCGCCAGCGCCACCCGCGACCGCACAGATACGCAGTATTTT.

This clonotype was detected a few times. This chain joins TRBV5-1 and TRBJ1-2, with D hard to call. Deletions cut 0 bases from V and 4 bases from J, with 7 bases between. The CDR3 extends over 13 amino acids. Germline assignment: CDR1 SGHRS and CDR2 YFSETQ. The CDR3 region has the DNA TGCGCCAGCAGCTTGGGACATCTCTATGGCTACACCTTC. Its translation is CASSLGHLYGYTF.

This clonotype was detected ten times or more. CDR3: CASSLLGQGASLLLNQPQHF. The CDR3 bases are TGTGCCAGCAGCCTTCTCGGACAGGGGGCCTCACTACTCCTGAATCAGCCCCAGCATTTT. This chain joins TRBV7-6 and TRBJ1-5; 11 bases agree with TRBD1. This CDR3 comprises 20 residues. Germline V gives CDR1 SGHVS, CDR2 FNYEAQ. Unmatched junction bases numbered 19, after V lost 5 bases and J lost 4 bases.

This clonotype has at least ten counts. CDR3 in amino acids: CASSLDGEFQPQHF. The CDR3 DNA reads TGTGCCAGCAGCTTAGACGGGGAGTTCCAGCCCCAGCATTTT. The chain uses TRBV7-9 and TRBJ1-5; D remains unclear. The CDR3 sequence is 14 residues long. Looked up from germline, CDR1 is SEHNR and CDR2 is FQNEAQ (reference sequence). V was trimmed by 1 base and J by 7 bases, leaving 11 bases between them. Filled out from reference TRBV7-9 and TRBJ1-5, the complete variable domain reads DTGVSQNPRHKITKRGQNVTFRCDPISEHNRLYWYRQTLGQGPEFLTYFQNEAQLEKSRLLSDRFSAERPKGSFSTLEIQRTEQGDSAMYLCASSLDGEFQPQHFGDGTRLSIL.

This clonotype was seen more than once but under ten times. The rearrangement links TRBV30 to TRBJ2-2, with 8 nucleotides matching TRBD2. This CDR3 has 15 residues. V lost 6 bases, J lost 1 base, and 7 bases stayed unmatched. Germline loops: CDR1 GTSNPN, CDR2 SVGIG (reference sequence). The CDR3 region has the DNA TGTGCCTGCAATAAGCGGGGGTGGAACACCGGGGAGCTGTTTTTT. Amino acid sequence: CACNKRGWNTGELFF.

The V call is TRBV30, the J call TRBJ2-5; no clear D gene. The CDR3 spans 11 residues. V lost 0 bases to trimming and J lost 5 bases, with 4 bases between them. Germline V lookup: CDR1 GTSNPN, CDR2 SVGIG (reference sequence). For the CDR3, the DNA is TGTGCCTGGAGTGTTGGGGAGACCCAGTACTTC. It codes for CAWSVGETQYF.

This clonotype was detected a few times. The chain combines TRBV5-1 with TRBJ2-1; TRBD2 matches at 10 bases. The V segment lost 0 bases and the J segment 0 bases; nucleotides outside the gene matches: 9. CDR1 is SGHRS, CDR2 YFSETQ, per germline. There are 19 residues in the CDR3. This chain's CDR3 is CASSLAGTSAYSSYNEQFF. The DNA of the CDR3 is TGCGCCAGCAGCTTGGCCGGGACTAGCGCATATAGCTCCTACAATGAGCAGTTCTTC.

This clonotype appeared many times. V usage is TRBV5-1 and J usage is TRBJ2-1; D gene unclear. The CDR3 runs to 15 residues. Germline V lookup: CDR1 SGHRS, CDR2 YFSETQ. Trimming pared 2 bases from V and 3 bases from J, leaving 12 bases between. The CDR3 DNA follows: TGCGCCAGCAGCTTTTATGTTGGAGTCTACAATGAGCAGTTCTTC. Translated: CASSFYVGVYNEQFF.